Listed here is a single T cell receptor beta chain. No antigen is known for it. Nominally healthy donors provided the samples, though records likely missed some immune exposures. V lost 3 bases and J lost 1, with 10 bases in between. The V gene's germline CDR1 is KGHSH and CDR2 LQKENI. This CDR3 has 15 amino acids. This sample is drawn from a study of cytomegalovirus exposure and HLA in healthy donors. The study, taken as a whole, reports: Further analysis was carried out later, and it showed several of the most significant clusters appearing linked to common viral pathogens. The dataset shows that most TCR sequences were rare, while some public TCRs occurred in many donors.

The primer mix had 60 Vbeta and 13 Jbeta primers. The data were produced by immunoSEQ multiplex PCR, yet TCRdb's version contains in-frame clones alone and is incomplete. The profile shows approximately 86,000 clones, approximately 80% of them singletons. The source material was PBMCs. This sequence joins TRBV18 and TRBJ2-1, with no clear D. The clonotype comes from a man aged 40-55 years in good health and CMV-seronegative. This CDR3 reads CASSPLTGSYNEQFF. The DNA of the CDR3 is TGTGCCAGCTCACCCCTCACCGGTTCCTACAATGAGCAGTTCTTC.